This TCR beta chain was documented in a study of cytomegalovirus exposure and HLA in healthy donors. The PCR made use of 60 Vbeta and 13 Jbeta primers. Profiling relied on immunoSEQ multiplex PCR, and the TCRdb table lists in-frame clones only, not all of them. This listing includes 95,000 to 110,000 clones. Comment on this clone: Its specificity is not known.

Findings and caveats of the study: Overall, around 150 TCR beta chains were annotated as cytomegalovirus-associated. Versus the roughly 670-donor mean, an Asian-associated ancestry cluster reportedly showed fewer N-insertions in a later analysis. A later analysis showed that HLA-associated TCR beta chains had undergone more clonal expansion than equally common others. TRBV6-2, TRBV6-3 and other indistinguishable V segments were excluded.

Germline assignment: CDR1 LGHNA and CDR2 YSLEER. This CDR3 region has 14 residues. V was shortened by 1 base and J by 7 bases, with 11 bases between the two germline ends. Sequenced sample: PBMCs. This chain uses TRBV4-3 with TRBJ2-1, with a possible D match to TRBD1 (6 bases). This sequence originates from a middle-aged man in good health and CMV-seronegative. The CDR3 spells CASSQVQGWNEQFF. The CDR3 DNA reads TGCGCCAGCAGCCAAGTTCAGGGGTGGAATGAGCAGTTCTTC.